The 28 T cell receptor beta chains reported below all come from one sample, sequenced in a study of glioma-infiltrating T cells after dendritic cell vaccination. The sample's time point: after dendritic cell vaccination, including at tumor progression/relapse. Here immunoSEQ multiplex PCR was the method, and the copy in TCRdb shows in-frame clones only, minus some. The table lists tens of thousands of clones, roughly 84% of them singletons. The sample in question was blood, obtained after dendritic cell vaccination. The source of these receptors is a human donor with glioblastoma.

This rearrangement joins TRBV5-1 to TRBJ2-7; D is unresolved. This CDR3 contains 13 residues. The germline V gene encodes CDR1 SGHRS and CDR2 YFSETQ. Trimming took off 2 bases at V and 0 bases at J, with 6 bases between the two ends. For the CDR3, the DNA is TGCGCCAGCAGCTTCCCCGGCTCCTACGAGCAGTACTTC. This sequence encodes CASSFPGSYEQYF. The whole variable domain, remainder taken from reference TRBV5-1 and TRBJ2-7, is KAGVTQTPRYLIKTRGQQVTLSCSPISGHRSVSWYQQTPGQGLQFLFEYFSETQRNKGNFPGRFSGRQFSNSRSEMNVSTLELGDSALYLCASSFPGSYEQYFGPGTRLTVT.

CDR3 in amino acids: CASSGGGRGNYGYTF. CDR3 bases: TGTGCCAGCAGCGGTGGAGGGCGGGGAAACTATGGCTACACCTTC. The chain is built from TRBV27 and TRBJ1-2; no firm D call. The germline V and J ends were trimmed by 6 bases and 2 bases, with 16 bases remaining between them. The CDR3 runs to 15 residues. In germline, CDR1 is MNHEY, CDR2 SMNVEV (reference sequence).

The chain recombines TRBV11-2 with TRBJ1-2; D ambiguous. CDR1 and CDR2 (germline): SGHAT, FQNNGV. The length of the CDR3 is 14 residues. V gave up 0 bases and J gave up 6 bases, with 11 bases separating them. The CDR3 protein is CASSLDPGRDGYTF. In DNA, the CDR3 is TGTGCCAGCAGCTTAGACCCTGGGAGGGATGGCTACACCTTC. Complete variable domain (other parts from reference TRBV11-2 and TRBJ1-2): EAGVAQSPRYKIIEKRQSVAFWCNPISGHATLYWYQQILGQGPKLLIQFQNNGVVDDSQLPKDRFSAERLKGVDSTLKIQPAKLEDSAVYLCASSLDPGRDGYTFGSGTRLTVV.

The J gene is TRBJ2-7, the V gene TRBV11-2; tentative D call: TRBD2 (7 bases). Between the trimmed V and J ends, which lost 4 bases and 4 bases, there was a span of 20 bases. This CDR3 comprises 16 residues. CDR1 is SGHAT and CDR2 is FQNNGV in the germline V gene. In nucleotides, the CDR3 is TGTGCCAGCAGCTCCATAACGAGGGGGGGTTGGTACGAGCAGTACTTC. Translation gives CASSSITRGGWYEQYF.

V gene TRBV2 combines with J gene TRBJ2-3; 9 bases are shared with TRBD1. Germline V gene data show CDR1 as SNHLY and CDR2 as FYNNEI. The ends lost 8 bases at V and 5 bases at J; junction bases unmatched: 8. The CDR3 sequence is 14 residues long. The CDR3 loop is CASLGTGIRDTQYF. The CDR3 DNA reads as TGTGCCAGCCTGGGGACAGGGATCAGAGATACGCAGTATTTT. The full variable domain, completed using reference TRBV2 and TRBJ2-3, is EPEVTQTPSHQVTQMGQEVILRCVPISNHLYFYWYRQILGQKVEFLVSFYNNEISEKSEIFDDQFSVERPDGSNFTLKIRSTKLEDSAMYFCASLGTGIRDTQYFGPGTRLTVL.

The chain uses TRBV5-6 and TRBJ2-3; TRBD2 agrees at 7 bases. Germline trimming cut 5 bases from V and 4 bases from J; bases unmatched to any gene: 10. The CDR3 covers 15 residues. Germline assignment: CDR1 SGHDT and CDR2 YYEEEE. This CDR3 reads CASRGVGRGADTQYF. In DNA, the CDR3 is TGTGCCAGCAGGGGCGTGGGACGGGGGGCAGATACGCAGTATTTT.

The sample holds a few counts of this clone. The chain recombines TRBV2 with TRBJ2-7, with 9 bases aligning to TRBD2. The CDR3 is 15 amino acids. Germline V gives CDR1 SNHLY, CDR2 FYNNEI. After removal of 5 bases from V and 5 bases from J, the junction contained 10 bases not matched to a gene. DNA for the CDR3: TGTGCCAGCAGTTATAGCGGGGGCCTGATGGACGAGCAGTACTTC. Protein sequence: CASSYSGGLMDEQYF. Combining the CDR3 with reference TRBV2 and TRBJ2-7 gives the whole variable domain EPEVTQTPSHQVTQMGQEVILRCVPISNHLYFYWYRQILGQKVEFLVSFYNNEISEKSEIFDDQFSVERPDGSNFTLKIRSTKLEDSAMYFCASSYSGGLMDEQYFGPGTRLTVT.

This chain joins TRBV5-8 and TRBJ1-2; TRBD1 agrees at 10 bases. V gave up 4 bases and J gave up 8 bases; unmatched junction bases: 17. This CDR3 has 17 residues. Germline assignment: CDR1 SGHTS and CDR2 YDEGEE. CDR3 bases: TGTGCCAGCAGCCTCGTGCGGCCCGGGACAGGGGCCGTCGGCTACACCTTC. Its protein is CASSLVRPGTGAVGYTF.

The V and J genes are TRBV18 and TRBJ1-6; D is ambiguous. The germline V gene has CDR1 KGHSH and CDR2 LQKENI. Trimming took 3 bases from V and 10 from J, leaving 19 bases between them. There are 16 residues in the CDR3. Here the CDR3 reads CASSPIEAERGSPLHF. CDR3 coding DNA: TGTGCCAGCTCACCCATAGAAGCAGAAAGAGGATCACCCCTCCACTTT. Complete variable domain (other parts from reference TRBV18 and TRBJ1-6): NAGVMQNPRHLVRRRGQEARLRCSPMKGHSHVYWYRQLPEEGLKFMVYLQKENIIDESGMPKERFSAEFPKEGPSILRIQQVVRGDSAAYFCASSPIEAERGSPLHFGNGTRLTVT.

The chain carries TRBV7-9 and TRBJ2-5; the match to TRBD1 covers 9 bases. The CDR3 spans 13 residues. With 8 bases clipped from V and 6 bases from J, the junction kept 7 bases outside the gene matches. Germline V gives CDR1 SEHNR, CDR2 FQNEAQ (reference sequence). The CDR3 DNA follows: TGTGCCAGCCGGGACAGGGCCAGGCAGACCCAGTACTTC. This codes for CASRDRARQTQYF.

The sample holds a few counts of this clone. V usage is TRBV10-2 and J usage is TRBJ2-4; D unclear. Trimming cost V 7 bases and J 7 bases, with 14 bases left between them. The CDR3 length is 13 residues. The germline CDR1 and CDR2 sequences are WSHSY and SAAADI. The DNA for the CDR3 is TGCGCCAGCACGTCACCCCGGTGGAACATTCAGTACTTC. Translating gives CASTSPRWNIQYF.

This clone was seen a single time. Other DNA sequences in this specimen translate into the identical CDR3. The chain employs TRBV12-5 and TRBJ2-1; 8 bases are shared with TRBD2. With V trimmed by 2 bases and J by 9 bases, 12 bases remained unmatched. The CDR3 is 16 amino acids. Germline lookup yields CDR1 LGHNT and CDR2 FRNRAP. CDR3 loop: CASGLTSGTSGGEQFF. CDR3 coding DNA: TGTGCTAGTGGTTTGACCTCCGGGACTAGTGGGGGTGAGCAGTTCTTC.

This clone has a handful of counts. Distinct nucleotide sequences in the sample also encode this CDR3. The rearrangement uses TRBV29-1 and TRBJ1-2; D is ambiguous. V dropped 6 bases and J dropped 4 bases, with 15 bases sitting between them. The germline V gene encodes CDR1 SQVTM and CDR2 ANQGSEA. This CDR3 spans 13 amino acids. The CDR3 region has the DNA TGCAGCGTCCGGCAATCCGGGTTCTATGGCTACACCTTC. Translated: CSVRQSGFYGYTF.

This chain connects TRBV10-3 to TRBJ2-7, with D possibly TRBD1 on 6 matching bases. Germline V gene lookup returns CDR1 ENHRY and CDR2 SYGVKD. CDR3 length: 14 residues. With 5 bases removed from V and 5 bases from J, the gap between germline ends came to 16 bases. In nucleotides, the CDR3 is TGTGCCATCAGTCCCGGGACACCCGTCAACGAGCAGTACTTC. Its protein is CAISPGTPVNEQYF.

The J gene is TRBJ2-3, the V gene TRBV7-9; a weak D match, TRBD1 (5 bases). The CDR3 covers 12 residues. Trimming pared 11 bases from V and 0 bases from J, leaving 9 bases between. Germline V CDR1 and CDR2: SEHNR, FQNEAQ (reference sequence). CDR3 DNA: TGTGCCTCGAAGGGGAGCACAGATACGCAGTATTTT. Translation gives CASKGSTDTQYF.

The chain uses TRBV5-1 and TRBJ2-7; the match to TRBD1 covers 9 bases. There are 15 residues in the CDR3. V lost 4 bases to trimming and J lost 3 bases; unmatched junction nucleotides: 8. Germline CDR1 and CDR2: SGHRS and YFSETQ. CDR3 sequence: CASSPPQGAYYEQYF. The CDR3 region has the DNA TGCGCCAGCAGCCCCCCACAGGGGGCTTACTACGAGCAGTACTTC. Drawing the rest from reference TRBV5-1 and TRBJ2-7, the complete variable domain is KAGVTQTPRYLIKTRGQQVTLSCSPISGHRSVSWYQQTPGQGLQFLFEYFSETQRNKGNFPGRFSGRQFSNSRSEMNVSTLELGDSALYLCASSPPQGAYYEQYFGPGTRLTVT.

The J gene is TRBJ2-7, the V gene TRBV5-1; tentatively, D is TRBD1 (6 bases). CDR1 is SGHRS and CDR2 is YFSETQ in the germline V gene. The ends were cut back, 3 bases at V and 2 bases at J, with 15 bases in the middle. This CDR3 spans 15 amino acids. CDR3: CASSSEGDTTYEQYF. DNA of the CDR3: TGCGCCAGCAGCTCTGAAGGGGACACTACCTACGAGCAGTACTTC.

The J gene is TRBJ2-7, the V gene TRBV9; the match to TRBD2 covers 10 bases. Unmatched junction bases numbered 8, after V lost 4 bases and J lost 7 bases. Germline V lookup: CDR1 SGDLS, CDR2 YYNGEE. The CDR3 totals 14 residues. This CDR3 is CASSPGLAGDEQYF. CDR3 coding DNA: TGTGCCAGCAGCCCTGGGCTAGCGGGAGATGAGCAGTACTTC.

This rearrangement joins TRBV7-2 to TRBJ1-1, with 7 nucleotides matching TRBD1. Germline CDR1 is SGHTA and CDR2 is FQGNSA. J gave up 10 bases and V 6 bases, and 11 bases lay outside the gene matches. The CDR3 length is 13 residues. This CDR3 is CASSPGQDRRAFF. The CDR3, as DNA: TGTGCCAGCAGTCCCGGACAGGACCGGAGAGCTTTCTTT.

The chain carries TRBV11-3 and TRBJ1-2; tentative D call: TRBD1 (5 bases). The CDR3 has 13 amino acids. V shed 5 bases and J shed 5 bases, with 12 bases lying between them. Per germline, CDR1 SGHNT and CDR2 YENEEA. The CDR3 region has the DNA TGTGCCAGCAGCCCCACGGGGGTATATGGCTACACCTTC. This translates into CASSPTGVYGYTF.

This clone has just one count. This CDR3 is CASSAQREKTGELFF. CDR3 sequence (DNA): TGTGCCAGCAGCGCCCAGCGGGAGAAAACCGGGGAGCTGTTTTTT. This rearrangement joins TRBV7-9 to TRBJ2-2, with 8 bases that match TRBD2. The V and J ends lost 5 bases and 5 bases, in that order; junction bases with no gene match: 7. Germline V gene sequence: CDR1 SEHNR, CDR2 FQNEAQ (reference sequence). The CDR3 is 15 residues long.

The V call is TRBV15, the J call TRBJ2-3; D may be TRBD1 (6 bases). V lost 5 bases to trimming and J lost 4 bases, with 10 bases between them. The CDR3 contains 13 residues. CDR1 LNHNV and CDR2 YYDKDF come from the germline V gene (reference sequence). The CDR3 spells CATSSHRADTQYF. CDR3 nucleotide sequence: TGTGCCACCAGCTCTCACAGGGCAGATACGCAGTATTTT.

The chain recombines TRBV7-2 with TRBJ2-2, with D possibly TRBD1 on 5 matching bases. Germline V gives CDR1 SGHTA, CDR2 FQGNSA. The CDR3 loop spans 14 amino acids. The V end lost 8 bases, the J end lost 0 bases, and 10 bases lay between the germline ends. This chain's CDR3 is CASWSGSNTGELFF. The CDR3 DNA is TGTGCCAGCTGGTCAGGGTCGAACACCGGGGAGCTGTTTTTT.

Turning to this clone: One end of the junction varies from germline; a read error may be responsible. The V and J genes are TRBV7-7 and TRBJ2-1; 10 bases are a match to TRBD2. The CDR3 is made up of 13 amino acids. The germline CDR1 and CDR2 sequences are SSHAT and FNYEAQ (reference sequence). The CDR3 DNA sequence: TGTGCTAGCAGCGGACTAGCGGACAATGAGCAGTTCTTC. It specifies CASSGLADNEQFF.

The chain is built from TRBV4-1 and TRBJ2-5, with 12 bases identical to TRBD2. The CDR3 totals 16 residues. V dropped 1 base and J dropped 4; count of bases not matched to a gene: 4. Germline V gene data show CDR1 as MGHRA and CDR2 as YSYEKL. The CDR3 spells CASSQGPLAGGETQYF. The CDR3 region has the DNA TGCGCCAGCAGCCAAGGACCACTAGCGGGGGGAGAGACCCAGTACTTC.

CDR3 protein: CASSPIARGSYGYTF. The DNA for the CDR3 is TGTGCCAGCTCACCTATCGCCAGGGGATCTTATGGCTACACCTTC. The chain couples TRBV18 to TRBJ1-2; possible D gene TRBD1, 6 bases. CDR1 is KGHSH and CDR2 is LQKENI in the germline V gene. The CDR3 length is 15 residues. V dropped 3 bases and J dropped 5 bases, with 16 bases sitting between them.

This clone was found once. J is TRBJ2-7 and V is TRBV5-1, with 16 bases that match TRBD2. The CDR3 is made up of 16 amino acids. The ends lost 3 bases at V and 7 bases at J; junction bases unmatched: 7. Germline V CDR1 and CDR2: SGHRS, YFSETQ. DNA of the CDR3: TGCGCCAGCAGCTCGGGACTAGCGGGAGGGCCGGGAGAGCAGTACTTC. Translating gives CASSSGLAGGPGEQYF.

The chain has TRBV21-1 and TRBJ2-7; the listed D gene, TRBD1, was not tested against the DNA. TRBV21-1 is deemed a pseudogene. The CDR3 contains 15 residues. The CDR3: CASSKMAGGLYEQYF. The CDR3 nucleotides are TGTGCCAGCAGCAAAATGGCAGGGGGTCTCTACGAGCAGTACTTC.